The 3 T cell receptor beta chains below were found in one sample sequenced in a study of cytomegalovirus exposure and HLA in healthy donors. The PCR ran on 60 Vbeta and 13 Jbeta primers. TCRdb keeps only in-frame clones here, not all; method: immunoSEQ multiplex PCR. The sample carries 60,000 to 90,000 clones, approximately 82% recorded once. The sequenced material came from PBMCs. The source is a man aged 65 to 85 in good health and CMV-seropositive.

The chain carries TRBV10-1 and TRBJ2-1; TRBD2 matches at 8 bases. Germline CDR1 is WNHNN and CDR2 is SYGVQD (reference sequence). With 8 bases clipped from V and 8 bases from J, the junction kept 8 bases outside the gene matches. The CDR3 covers 13 residues. The CDR3 region has the DNA TGCGCCAGCGGGAGAAGCGGGAGCCATGAGCAGTTCTTC. This sequence encodes CASGRSGSHEQFF.

The CDR3 loop is CASSVGRRANYGYTF. DNA of the CDR3: TGTGCCAGCAGCGTAGGTCGTAGAGCTAACTATGGCTACACCTTC. The V call is TRBV9, the J call TRBJ1-2; no reliable D call. The CDR3 runs to 15 residues. Germline V gene sequence: CDR1 SGDLS, CDR2 YYNGEE. V lost 0 bases and J lost 0, with 9 bases in between.

This chain connects TRBV6-5 to TRBJ1-4; 8 bases are shared with TRBD1. With V trimmed by 6 bases and J by 5 bases, 5 bases remained unmatched. CDR3 length equals 14 residues. In germline, CDR1 is MNHEY, CDR2 SVGAGI. The CDR3 protein is CASSDRGTNEKLFF. Here the CDR3 DNA reads TGTGCCAGCAGCGACAGGGGCACAAATGAAAAACTGTTTTTT.